This TCR beta chain comes out of a study of T cells in Graves' hyperthyroidism and ophthalmopathy (dated by TCRdb to the late 2010s). Study-level background: Peripheral blood samples were taken at initial diagnosis, before any treatment was given. According to the paper, TCR Vbeta CDR3 sequencing was carried out on 135 peripheral blood samples, which came from around 43 ophthalmopathy, 75 or so hyperthyroidism and roughly 17 progressor patients. Prospective prediction of ophthalmopathy was tested in an independent validation cohort of approximately 18 hyperthyroidism patients and around 16 patients who later progressed to ophthalmopathy. TCR V-J signatures able to tell the groups apart were searched for in a discovery cohort of 90 to 100 patients, of whom approximately 40 had Graves' ophthalmopathy and around 58 had stable Graves' hyperthyroidism. In several Graves' hyperthyroidism patients, the study also compared T-cell repertoires from thyroid tissue with T-cell repertoires from blood. After sampling, hyperthyroidism patients received methimazole starting at 30 mg daily, and ophthalmopathy patients received high-dose intravenous methylprednisolone. For training and testing, the 80 to 100 patients in the discovery cohort were randomly divided in a 7:3 ratio.

Broad study findings and their caveats: A model built on a 13 V-J signature distinguished ophthalmopathy from stable hyperthyroidism, reaching roughly 88% sensitivity and approximately 83% specificity in cross-validation and 80%/75% in testing. In validation, the model predicted progression to ophthalmopathy a median of approximately 6.3 months before onset, with roughly 71% sensitivity and roughly 77% specificity. Sample size was not statistically predetermined, and investigators were not blinded to group allocation. Most expanded thyroid clonotypes (frequency above 0.001) were also detected in blood, a finding suggesting that blood repertoires may reflect thyroid immune responses.

The TCR beta CDR3 regions were amplified from the RNA transcripts. The TCR CDR3 was subjected to a first round of RT-PCR using the HTBI primer set and the Qiagen OneStep RT-PCR kit. The libraries were constructed in a second round of multiplex PCR and then size-selected and purified. Paired-end sequencing of the libraries was performed with 100 bp reads on an Illumina HiSeq2000. The study's processing was this. SOAPnuke was used to process the raw data, with reads discarded if the reads contained adapters or uncalled bases, had a mean Phred below 15, or lacked an exact constant-primer or identifier match. High-quality paired reads were merged using COPE v1.2.5, and each unique nucleotide sequence was defined as a clonotype. Clonotypes were aligned to IMGT TRBV, TRBD and TRBJ reference segments using MiTCR v1.1. The analysis was restricted to V-J combinations with a frequency above 0.0001, which together covered 99.2% of the repertoires. The TCS score was defined as the ratio of F50 (clonal expansion) to E x V (chaos), calculated using BLOSUM62-based TCRdist between CDR3 peptides within each V-J. Welch's t-statistics and random forest reduced around 510 V-J features to about 12, which were used in a naive Bayes classifier (R e1071). TCRdb ran its own pipeline on the public reads, namely fastp trimming at Q25 and MiXCR clone calling, and kept in-frame beta chains. Entries that share a CDR3 protein sequence are merged under the most common genes and DNA. The V and J calls come from TCRdb's annotation, not from the publication. For this sample there are approximately 560,000 distinct CDR3 sequences; about a sixth appear just once. The ten largest clonotypes hold roughly 7.3% of the sample.

A patient counted as having stable Graves' hyperthyroidism if no progression to ophthalmopathy occurred over 18 months of follow-up. The hyperthyroidism patients were between 18 and 65 years old and newly diagnosed, with a disease duration of less than 2 months. The study excluded patients with uncontrolled infections, other autoimmune diseases, pregnancy or lactation. Diagnoses relied on clinical symptoms, serum thyroxine and TRAb, thyroid ultrasound and orbital computed tomography. PBMCs were isolated from about 9 ml of fresh peripheral blood by Ficoll-Paque density gradient centrifugation. Trizol reagent was used to extract total RNA, and RNA quality was then checked on an Agilent 2100 Bioanalyzer. This clonotype came up many times. This receptor's antigen is unknown. The record has no base qualities; no much larger clone is one base away. Sequenced input: blood. The clonotype comes from a woman aged 30 to 39 with Graves' hyperthyroidism.

CDR3 reads: CASSLGRGLAYQWEQFF. The sequenced DNA: TGTGCCAGCAGCTTAGGCCGGGGACTAGCGTACCAATGGGAGCAGTTCTTC. This chain joins TRBV11-2 to TRBJ2-1; 10 central nucleotides agree with TRBD2. At the junction V is shortened by 1 base and J by 10 bases; bases outside the gene matches: 13. CDR1 is given as SGHAT and CDR2 as FQNNGV, both from the germline V gene. From the cysteine up to the phenylalanine, the CDR3 has a length of 17 residues. Of the read, only the CDR3 DNA is kept; its 51 bases are in frame from base 1.